This TCR beta chain was documented in a study of cytomegalovirus exposure and HLA in healthy donors. In the case of this clone: Its antigen is still unknown.

Notes on the study in general: There were under 200 TCR beta chains listed as cytomegalovirus-associated.

The CDR3 extends over 14 amino acids. CDR1 is LNHDA, CDR2 SQIVND, per germline (reference sequence). Trimming shortened V by 4 bases and J by 2 bases, and 10 bases separated the two germline ends. 60 Vbeta and 13 Jbeta primers were used in PCR. Here immunoSEQ multiplex PCR was the method, and the copy in TCRdb shows in-frame clones only, minus some. The table shows 150,000 or so clones, with 65% to 80% occurring only once. The receptor's source is a man aged 35 to 55 in good health and CMV-seropositive. Input material: PBMCs. The chain couples TRBV19 to TRBJ2-3; D perhaps matches TRBD1 (6 bases). CDR3 amino acids: CASSRWTATDTQYF. CDR3 DNA: TGTGCCAGTAGTAGGTGGACAGCCACAGATACGCAGTATTTT.